The 28 T cell receptor beta chains presented below share a single source sample, sequenced in a study of blood T cell repertoires in COVID-19. TCRdb's copy holds only in-frame clones and misses some; the assay was immunoSEQ multiplex PCR. The sample yields approximately 120,000 clones, about 88% seen once. The sequenced material came from peripheral blood. The receptors stem from a woman aged 80 or older with acute or convalescent COVID-19.

The V call is TRBV5-6, the J call TRBJ1-2; D is possibly TRBD1 (5 bases). Germline CDR1 and CDR2: SGHDT and YYEEEE. The CDR3 spans 12 residues. Trimming took 1 base from V and 7 from J, leaving 8 bases between them. The CDR3 is CASSLYRRGYTF. The CDR3 bases are TGTGCCAGCAGCTTGTACAGGCGTGGCTACACCTTC.

The chain employs TRBV23-1 and TRBJ1-6; tentatively, D is TRBD1 (6 bases). TRBV23-1 is placed among ORFs of uncertain function. Trimming removed 5 bases at V and 0 bases at J, with 11 bases between. This CDR3 region has 16 residues. As DNA, the CDR3 is TGCGCCAGCAGTGGACAGTTAAGCTCCTATAATTCACCCCTCCACTTT. Amino acid sequence: CASSGQLSSYNSPLHF.

The chain links TRBV7-7 to TRBJ2-3; TRBD1 matches at 9 bases. From germline, CDR1 is SSHAT and CDR2 FNYEAQ (reference sequence). The CDR3 loop spans 18 amino acids. Germline trimming cut 4 bases from V and 5 bases from J; bases unmatched to any gene: 16. Written as DNA, the CDR3 is TGTGCCAGCAGCTCGCCTATATACCGGGACAGGGAGGGAGATACGCAGTATTTT. This translates into CASSSPIYRDREGDTQYF.

V usage is TRBV3-1 (or the pseudogene TRBV3-2) and J usage is TRBJ2-3, with 7 bases aligning to TRBD2. In germline, CDR1 is LGHDT, CDR2 YNNKEL (reference sequence). Trimming cost V 1 base and J 4 bases; bases outside gene matches: 5. The CDR3 sequence is 15 residues long. CDR3 in DNA: TGTGCCAGCAGCCAAGTGGCGGGAGCCCCAGATACGCAGTATTTT. This gives the protein CASSQVAGAPDTQYF.

The chain is built from TRBV18 and TRBJ2-5, with D uncertain. Germline CDR1 reads KGHSH; CDR2 reads LQKENI. Trimming removed 2 bases from V and 0 bases from J, with 4 bases in between. The CDR3 is 13 amino acids. CDR3 nucleotides: TGTGCCAGCTCACCAGGCTACCAAGAGACCCAGTACTTC. This encodes CASSPGYQETQYF.

This chain uses TRBV9 with TRBJ1-3, with 8 bases lining up with TRBD1. Trimming removed 4 bases from V and 2 bases from J; junction bases left unmatched: 5. CDR1 and CDR2 (germline): SGDLS, YYNGEE. This CDR3 contains 15 residues. CDR3 residues: CASSPRTGTGNTIYF. Written as DNA, the CDR3 is TGTGCCAGCAGCCCGAGGACAGGGACTGGAAACACCATATATTTT.

The chain has TRBV7-9 and TRBJ2-1; TRBD1 matches 7 bases. Germline V gene lookup returns CDR1 SEHNR and CDR2 FQNEAQ (reference sequence). This CDR3 comprises 15 residues. With V trimmed by 9 bases and J by 1 base, 9 bases remained unmatched. The CDR3 region is CASAAVGQSYNEQFF. DNA of the CDR3: TGTGCCAGTGCGGCGGTGGGACAGTCCTACAATGAGCAGTTCTTC.

This chain uses TRBV6-6 with TRBJ1-1; 8 bases line up with TRBD1. CDR3 length: 11 amino acids. The V gene end was trimmed by 2 bases and the J gene end by 14 bases; junction bases not matched to a gene: 4. Germline lookup yields CDR1 MNHNY and CDR2 SVGAGI (reference sequence). CDR3 DNA sequence: TGTGCCAGCAGTTACCTAGGACAGGGCTTCTTT. Translated, it gives CASSYLGQGFF.

The CDR3 sequence: CASSLGQGESEAFF. The CDR3 nucleotides are TGTGCCAGCAGCTTGGGACAGGGCGAGAGTGAAGCTTTCTTT. The V and J genes are TRBV5-4 and TRBJ1-1; 7 bases agree with TRBD1. Germline lookup yields CDR1 SGHNT and CDR2 YYREEE (reference sequence). CDR3 length: 14 amino acids. The J segment lost 7 bases and the V segment lost 0 bases, leaving 6 bases of the junction unmatched.

The V call is TRBV19, the J call TRBJ2-5; 7 bases align to TRBD2. CDR1 is LNHDA, CDR2 SQIVND, per germline (reference sequence). CDR3 size: 13 residues. The CDR3 DNA reads TGTATCAGTCCGGGCGGGGGAGGAGAGACCCAGTACTTC. This sequence encodes CISPGGGGETQYF.

This clone was detected a few times. V and J are TRBV3-1 (or the pseudogene TRBV3-2) and TRBJ2-2, with TRBD2 matching over 8 bases. Trimming took 7 bases from V and 7 from J; bases not matched to a gene: 5. Germline V gene sequence: CDR1 LGHDT, CDR2 YNNKEL (reference sequence). This CDR3 has 13 residues. Written as DNA, the CDR3 is TGTGCCAGCATCCCACGGGGGGGCGGGGAGCTGTTTTTT. As protein: CASIPRGGGELFF.

The J gene is TRBJ2-3, the V gene TRBV29-1; TRBD1 might be the D (6 bases). Between the trimmed V and J ends, which lost 3 bases and 1 base, there was a span of 11 bases. Germline CDR1 and CDR2: SQVTM and ANQGSEA. The CDR3 is made up of 14 amino acids. The CDR3 nucleotides read TGCAGCGTTGATGGCAGGGGACGCACAGATACGCAGTATTTT. Its translation is CSVDGRGRTDTQYF.

The chain uses TRBV18 and TRBJ1-6; 8 bases are shared with TRBD1. V lost 3 bases and J lost 5; bases outside the gene matches: 3. Germline values: CDR1 KGHSH, CDR2 LQKENI. The CDR3 has 15 amino acids. CDR3 bases: TGTGCCAGCTCACCTAAACAGGGGGATAATTCACCCCTCCACTTT. This translates into CASSPKQGDNSPLHF. Full variable domain (outside the CDR3, taken from reference TRBV18 and TRBJ1-6): NAGVMQNPRHLVRRRGQEARLRCSPMKGHSHVYWYRQLPEEGLKFMVYLQKENIIDESGMPKERFSAEFPKEGPSILRIQQVVRGDSAAYFCASSPKQGDNSPLHFGNGTRLTVT.

This sequence joins TRBV4-3 and TRBJ1-2; TRBD1 aligns across 7 bases. Germline loops: CDR1 LGHNA, CDR2 YSLEER. The CDR3 contains 15 residues. V was clipped by 5 bases and J by 0 bases; unmatched bases: 6. CDR3 coding DNA: TGCGCCAGCAGCTCTCGGACAGGATCTAACTATGGCTACACCTTC. Encoded protein: CASSSRTGSNYGYTF.

V is TRBV5-4 and J is TRBJ1-5; TRBD1 might be the D (5 bases). V dropped 4 bases and J dropped 7 bases, with 15 bases sitting between them. The CDR3 has 14 amino acids. The germline gives CDR1 SGHNT, CDR2 YYREEE (reference sequence). The CDR3 DNA sequence: TGTGCCAGCAGCATGGGGGTAGGAGGGCAGCCCCAGCATTTT. Translated, it gives CASSMGVGGQPQHF.

The V and J genes are TRBV28 and TRBJ2-3, with 15 bases aligning to TRBD2. V shed 1 base, J shed 1 base, and the junction held 9 bases outside the gene matches. The CDR3 is 20 amino acids. CDR1 is MDHEN and CDR2 is SYDVKM in the germline V gene. CDR3 in amino acids: CASSLSLRTSGRGGTDTQYF. The DNA of the CDR3 is TGTGCCAGCAGTTTATCCCTTAGGACTAGCGGGAGGGGTGGCACAGATACGCAGTATTTT.

The sample holds a few counts of this clone. The J gene is TRBJ1-1, the V gene TRBV5-3; D is undetermined. TRBV5-3 counts as an open reading frame of uncertain function. The CDR3 loop spans 13 amino acids. Trimming took off 0 bases at V and 0 bases at J, with 3 bases between the two ends. The CDR3 DNA sequence: TGTGCCAGAAGCTTGGTAGTGAACACTGAAGCTTTCTTT. This encodes CARSLVVNTEAFF.

The chain is built from TRBV19 and TRBJ2-7, with 8 positions matching TRBD2. Trimming at V came to 4 bases and at J to 2 bases, leaving 1 base not matched to a gene. CDR3 length equals 13 residues. Germline CDR1 is LNHDA and CDR2 is SQIVND (reference sequence). For the CDR3, the DNA is TGTGCCAGTAGTAAGACTAGCGCCTACGAGCAGTACTTC. Translating it yields CASSKTSAYEQYF.

This clone was detected once. The chain couples TRBV6-5 to TRBJ2-7, with D tentatively TRBD1 (6 bases). The ends were cut back, 5 bases at V and 2 bases at J, with 13 bases in the middle. Germline V lookup: CDR1 MNHEY, CDR2 SVGAGI. The CDR3 covers 14 residues. The DNA for the CDR3 is TGTGCCAGCAGTATCACAGGGTGGGCCTACGAGCAGTACTTC. Encoded protein: CASSITGWAYEQYF.

The rearrangement joins TRBV7-6 to TRBJ2-7; D not resolved. Trimming left V 7 bases short and J 2 bases short, with 9 bases between. The CDR3 totals 12 residues. CDR1 and CDR2 from the germline V gene are SGHVS and FNYEAQ. Here the CDR3 DNA reads TGTGCCAGCACCCCCTTAACCTACGAGCAGTACTTC. It codes for CASTPLTYEQYF.

The chain has TRBV28 and TRBJ1-4; 8 nucleotides align to TRBD1. V shed 2 bases, J shed 0 bases, and the junction held 5 bases outside the gene matches. Germline lookup yields CDR1 MDHEN and CDR2 SYDVKM. The CDR3 is 17 amino acids. CDR3 loop: CASSLGAGGSTNEKLFF. For the CDR3, the DNA is TGTGCCAGCAGTTTAGGGGCAGGGGGCTCAACTAATGAAAAACTGTTTTTT.

The chain employs TRBV4-1 and TRBJ2-7; the D is unclear. The CDR3 sequence is 14 residues long. V was trimmed by 4 bases and J by 3 bases, leaving 13 bases between them. Germline loops: CDR1 MGHRA, CDR2 YSYEKL. CDR3 nucleotide sequence: TGCGCCAGCAGCCCCAAGGAGAACCACTACGAGCAGTACTTC. Its translation is CASSPKENHYEQYF.

The DNA for the CDR3 is TGTGCCAGCAGTTTCCCGGGAGGGTACGAGCAGTACTTC. Its translation is CASSFPGGYEQYF. The rearrangement joins TRBV28 to TRBJ2-7, with 8 bases fitting TRBD2. The CDR3 runs to 13 residues. The V and J ends lost 3 bases and 4 bases, in that order; junction bases with no gene match: 2. CDR1 and CDR2 (germline): MDHEN, SYDVKM.

The rearrangement links TRBV5-4 to TRBJ2-1, with 8 bases matching TRBD2. Germline V gives CDR1 SGHNT, CDR2 YYREEE (reference sequence). The CDR3 extends over 14 amino acids. The J segment lost 6 bases and the V segment lost 6 bases, leaving 8 bases of the junction unmatched. This CDR3 reads CASNLAGPRNEQFF. CDR3 coding DNA: TGTGCCAGCAACTTAGCGGGACCACGCAATGAGCAGTTCTTC.

The chain combines TRBV6-5 with TRBJ1-6; 7 bases are a match to TRBD1. Germline loops: CDR1 MNHEY, CDR2 SVGAGI. Trimming removed 11 bases from V and 7 bases from J; junction bases left unmatched: 8. CDR3 size: 13 residues. CDR3 residues: CAAGTADNSPLHF. CDR3 in DNA: TGTGCCGCTGGGACAGCGGACAATTCACCCCTCCACTTT.

The rearrangement joins TRBV10-2 to TRBJ1-2; the D gene is possibly TRBD1 (6 bases). The CDR3 loop spans 15 amino acids. The germline CDR1 and CDR2 sequences are WSHSY and SAAADI. The V and J ends lost 0 bases and 4 bases respectively, with 12 bases between them. DNA of the CDR3: TGCGCCAGCAGTGAGTCGGACAGTCGGAGCTATGGCTACACCTTC. It specifies CASSESDSRSYGYTF.

This chain connects TRBV28 to TRBJ2-2; 11 nucleotides agree with TRBD1. J was trimmed by 6 bases and V by 0 bases; bases with no gene match: 3. This CDR3 is built from 16 residues. Germline-derived CDR1 and CDR2 are MDHEN and SYDVKM. The CDR3 DNA follows: TGTGCCAGCAGTTTATGGATGGGACAGGGGGCCGGGGAGCTGTTTTTT. Its protein product is CASSLWMGQGAGELFF.

The chain is built from TRBV9 and TRBJ1-2; D perhaps matches TRBD1 (5 bases). This CDR3 contains 15 residues. Germline CDR1 and CDR2: SGDLS and YYNGEE. V was trimmed by 1 base and J by 5 bases, leaving 15 bases between them. Written as DNA, the CDR3 is TGTGCCAGCAGCGTAATCGACAGTCCTCGGTATGGCTACACCTTC. Amino acid sequence: CASSVIDSPRYGYTF. Filled out from reference TRBV9 and TRBJ1-2, the complete variable domain reads DSGVTQTPKHLITATGQRVTLRCSPRSGDLSVYWYQQSLDQGLQFLIQYYNGEERAKGNILERFSAQQFPDLHSELNLSSLELGDSALYFCASSVIDSPRYGYTFGSGTRLTVV.